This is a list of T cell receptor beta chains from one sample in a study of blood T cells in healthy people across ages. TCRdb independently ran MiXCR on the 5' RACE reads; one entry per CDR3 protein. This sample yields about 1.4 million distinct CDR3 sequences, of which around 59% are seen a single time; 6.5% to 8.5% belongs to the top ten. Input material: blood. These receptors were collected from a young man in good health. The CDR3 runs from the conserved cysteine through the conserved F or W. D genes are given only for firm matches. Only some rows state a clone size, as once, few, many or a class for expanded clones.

TGTGCCACCATCCCAAGAGGGATCGCGAATCAGCCCCAGCATTTT	CATIPRGIANQPQHF	NA	TRBV6-2/TRBV6-3	TRBJ1-5	NA
TGCGCCAGCAGCACCTCCTGGACTAGCGGGAGTCCAAGTGAGACCCAGTACTTC	CASSTSWTSGSPSETQYF	TRBD2	TRBV4-1	TRBJ2-5	NA
TGCGCCAGCAGCCAAGGGGGTAGCTCCTACGAGCAGTACTTC	CASSQGGSSYEQYF	NA	TRBV4-1	TRBJ2-7	many
TGCGCCAGCAGCTTGCTTCGGGGACGGGGTGAAAAACTGTTTTTT	CASSLLRGRGEKLFF	NA	TRBV5-1	TRBJ1-4	NA
TGTGCTAGTGGTTCCCCCGGCTCCCTCCTTAATGAGCAGTTCTTC	CASGSPGSLLNEQFF	NA	TRBV12-5	TRBJ2-1	NA
TGTGCCAGCAGACAAACCGGCGGGAGCCGAGAGACCCAGTACTTC	CASRQTGGSRETQYF	TRBD2	TRBV27	TRBJ2-5	NA
TGCAGTGTTAACCAGGGGGTAGAGACCCAGTACTTC	CSVNQGVETQYF	TRBD1	TRBV20-1	TRBJ2-5	few
TGCAGCGCCGGGACCCAAGAGACCCAGTACTTC	CSAGTQETQYF	NA	TRBV29-1	TRBJ2-5	few
TGTGCCAGCAGTTTATCGAGGGGGACAGAGCAGTTCTTC	CASSLSRGTEQFF	NA	TRBV27	TRBJ2-1	NA
TGTGCCGGCAGCTCCGAAAGACAGGGGGTGAGAGAGCAGTACTTC	CAGSSERQGVREQYF	TRBD1	TRBV13	TRBJ2-7	NA
TGTGCCAGCGTAACAGGGGCAGGGGACTATAATTCACCCCTCCACTTT	CASVTGAGDYNSPLHF	TRBD1	TRBV7-9	TRBJ1-6	NA
TGTGCCAGCAGCCCCCTCCGGGAGAGGTCCTACAATGAGCAGTTCTTC	CASSPLRERSYNEQFF	NA	TRBV7-9	TRBJ2-1	NA
TGCAGTGCGAGAGACTTCCACAATGAGCAGTTCTTC	CSARDFHNEQFF	NA	TRBV20-1	TRBJ2-1	NA
TGCGCCAGCAGCCAGGGAGGGGGTTTTGGACAGCCCCAGCATTTT	CASSQGGGFGQPQHF	NA	TRBV4-1	TRBJ1-5	NA
TGCAGTGCTAGAGGGTCAGGGGTCTACAATGAGCAGTTCTTC	CSARGSGVYNEQFF	NA	TRBV20-1	TRBJ2-1	NA
TGTGCCAGCAGCCCCACAGCGGGGAGCTCCTACGAGCAGTACTTC	CASSPTAGSSYEQYF	TRBD2	TRBV11-2	TRBJ2-7	NA